This TCR beta chain appears in the sequencing data of a study of blood T cell repertoires in COVID-19. Only in-frame clones appear in the TCRdb table, and some are missing; sequencing was by immunoSEQ multiplex PCR. Among about 160,000 clones listed, 87% were seen once. This CDR3 has 12 amino acids. Germline lookup yields CDR1 SGHRS and CDR2 YFSETQ. V was pared by 2 bases and J by 10 bases, with 9 bases between. Sequenced input: peripheral blood. This clonotype was sampled from a man at least 80 years old with acute or convalescent COVID-19. The rearrangement links TRBV5-1 to TRBJ1-4; no reliable D call. CDR3 amino acids: CASSLGGGKLFF. CDR3 nucleotides: TGCGCCAGCAGCTTAGGCGGAGGAAAACTGTTTTTT. The entire variable domain, with the rest obtained from reference TRBV5-1 and TRBJ1-4, is as follows: KAGVTQTPRYLIKTRGQQVTLSCSPISGHRSVSWYQQTPGQGLQFLFEYFSETQRNKGNFPGRFSGRQFSNSRSEMNVSTLELGDSALYLCASSLGGGKLFFGSGTQLSVL.